These 19 T cell receptor beta chains came from one sample sequenced in a study of blood T cell repertoires in COVID-19. This table comes from immunoSEQ multiplex PCR, and its TCRdb copy is limited to in-frame clones, with some not included. This table holds a few hundred thousand clones, about 86% found once. The sample comprised PBMCs or T cells enriched from blood (not recorded which). The receptors here all came from a woman aged 50 to 65 who had recovered from COVID-19.

Concerning this clone itself: Other DNA sequences of this sample code for an identical CDR3. V is TRBV10-3 and J is TRBJ1-1, with D possibly being TRBD1 (6 bases). This CDR3 comprises 13 residues. CDR1 and CDR2 from the germline V gene are ENHRY and SYGVKD. Trimming left V 5 bases short and J 0 bases short, with 7 bases between. The CDR3 reads CAISRGMNTEAFF. The CDR3 DNA sequence: TGTGCCATCAGTAGGGGGATGAACACTGAAGCTTTCTTT.

The chain links TRBV4-1 to TRBJ1-1; 9 nucleotides agree with TRBD1. The germline CDR1 and CDR2 sequences are MGHRA and YSYEKL. Unmatched junction bases numbered 3, after V lost 6 bases and J lost 4 bases. The CDR3 spans 13 residues. CDR3 in DNA: TGCGCCAGCAGGGTACAGGGGGCCACTGAAGCTTTCTTT. Translating gives CASRVQGATEAFF.

This rearrangement joins TRBV5-5 to TRBJ1-4, with D possibly being TRBD1 (5 bases). The CDR3 runs 15 residues. V was trimmed by 0 bases and J by 5 bases, leaving 11 bases between them. The germline gives CDR1 SGHKS, CDR2 YYEKEE (reference sequence). The CDR3 spells CASSLAVGPNEKLFF. CDR3 in DNA: TGTGCCAGCAGCTTGGCGGTGGGGCCAAATGAAAAACTGTTTTTT.

V gene TRBV2 combines with J gene TRBJ1-2; D is undetermined. Germline values: CDR1 SNHLY, CDR2 FYNNEI. V lost 3 bases, J lost 2 bases, and 4 bases lay in between. The CDR3 is 12 amino acids. The CDR3 sequence is CASSDENYGYTF. As DNA, the CDR3 is TGTGCCAGCAGTGACGAGAACTATGGCTACACCTTC. Using reference TRBV2 and TRBJ1-2 for the parts outside the CDR3, the full variable domain is EPEVTQTPSHQVTQMGQEVILRCVPISNHLYFYWYRQILGQKVEFLVSFYNNEISEKSEIFDDQFSVERPDGSNFTLKIRSTKLEDSAMYFCASSDENYGYTFGSGTRLTVV.

V is TRBV28 and J is TRBJ1-3; D perhaps matches TRBD1 (5 bases). V was clipped by 7 bases and J by 4 bases, with 14 bases between them. CDR1 and CDR2 (germline): MDHEN, SYDVKM. This CDR3 region has 14 residues. The CDR3 is CASTYLGGGNTIYF. As DNA, the CDR3 is TGTGCCAGCACCTATCTCGGGGGAGGAAACACCATATATTTT.

This clone was recorded once. CDR3 in amino acids: CASSQSKQEAFF. The CDR3 nucleotides read TGTGCCAGCAGCCAATCGAAGCAAGAAGCTTTCTTT. The V call is TRBV3-1 (or the pseudogene TRBV3-2), the J call TRBJ1-1; no definite D call. The germline V and J ends were trimmed by 2 bases and 8 bases, with 9 bases remaining between them. The germline CDR1 and CDR2 sequences are LGHDT and YNNKEL (reference sequence). The CDR3 is made up of 12 amino acids.

Concerning this clone itself: The same CDR3 arises from other DNA sequences in this sample as well. The chain combines TRBV9 with TRBJ2-7, with TRBD2 identical over 14 bases. The germline V gene encodes CDR1 SGDLS and CDR2 YYNGEE. J lost 4 bases, V lost 2 bases, and 2 bases had no gene match. The CDR3 is 15 residues long. The CDR3 DNA reads TGTGCCAGCAGCGTCGGGACTAGCGGGGGATACGAGCAGTACTTC. It yields the protein CASSVGTSGGYEQYF.

The J gene is TRBJ2-2, the V gene TRBV7-8; 7 bases fit TRBD1. The germline gives CDR1 SGHVS, CDR2 FQNEAQ. Trimming took 6 bases from V and 2 from J; bases not matched to a gene: 3. The CDR3 runs 14 residues. This CDR3 is CASRWDSNTGELFF. Written as DNA, the CDR3 is TGTGCCAGCAGGTGGGACAGCAACACCGGGGAGCTGTTTTTT. Complete variable domain (other parts from reference TRBV7-8 and TRBJ2-2): GAGVSQSPRYKVAKRGQDVALRCDPISGHVSLFWYQQALGQGPEFLTYFQNEAQLDKSGLPSDRFFAERPEGSVSTLKIQRTQQEDSAVYLCASRWDSNTGELFFGEGSRLTVL.

The chain has TRBV10-1 and TRBJ1-6, with D possibly matching TRBD1 (5 bases). The V gene lost 3 bases and the J gene lost 4 bases, with 10 bases spanning the gap. Germline loops: CDR1 WNHNN, CDR2 SYGVQD (reference sequence). The CDR3 length is 15 residues. CDR3 protein: CASSEGVAYNSPLHF. CDR3 nucleotides: TGCGCCAGCAGTGAAGGGGTGGCGTATAATTCACCCCTCCACTTT.

The V and J genes are TRBV15 and TRBJ1-6; 8 bases agree with TRBD1. CDR1 LNHNV and CDR2 YYDKDF come from the germline V gene (reference sequence). Losses at the gene ends were 3 bases for V and 9 bases for J; bases not matched to a gene: 10. CDR3 length: 16 residues. The CDR3 sequence: CATSRAWTGHASPLHF. In DNA form, the CDR3 reads TGTGCCACCAGCAGGGCCTGGACAGGGCACGCTTCACCCCTCCACTTT. The whole variable domain, remainder taken from reference TRBV15 and TRBJ1-6, is DAMVIQNPRYQVTQFGKPVTLSCSQTLNHNVMYWYQQKSSQAPKLLFHYYDKDFNNEADTPDNFQSRRPNTSFCFLDIRSPGLGDTAMYLCATSRAWTGHASPLHFGNGTRLTVT.

V is TRBV5-6 and J is TRBJ1-1; D perhaps matches TRBD1 (5 bases). CDR1 is SGHDT and CDR2 is YYEEEE in the germline V gene. The ends were cut back, 0 bases at V and 4 bases at J, with 16 bases in the middle. The CDR3 has 16 amino acids. The CDR3 nucleotides are TGTGCCAGCAGCTTGGAGTCAGGGAGGGTGGGCACTGAAGCTTTCTTT. Encoded protein: CASSLESGRVGTEAFF.

The rearrangement uses TRBV13 and TRBJ2-5; no reliable D call. This CDR3 is 12 amino acids long. Germline-derived CDR1 and CDR2 are PRHDT and FYEKMQ (reference sequence). V lost 5 bases and J lost 0, with 4 bases in between. The CDR3 is CASSRYQETQYF. In DNA form, the CDR3 reads TGTGCCAGCAGCCGTTACCAAGAGACCCAGTACTTC.

This clone appeared once. The chain carries TRBV5-6 and TRBJ2-3, with 7 bases identical to TRBD1. This CDR3 region has 17 residues. Germline CDR1 reads SGHDT; CDR2 reads YYEEEE. V lost 5 bases to trimming and J lost 0 bases; unmatched junction nucleotides: 12. This chain's CDR3 is CASSRTGRLISTDTQYF. The CDR3 DNA reads as TGTGCCAGCAGTCGGACAGGCCGACTGATTAGCACAGATACGCAGTATTTT.

The rearrangement joins TRBV14 to TRBJ1-4, with 8 bases that match TRBD1. The CDR3 spans 16 residues. Germline V gene sequence: CDR1 SGHDN, CDR2 FVKESK. The V and J ends lost 4 bases and 3 bases, in that order; junction bases with no gene match: 7. CDR3 sequence reads: CASSRPTGGSNEKLFF. CDR3 coding DNA: TGTGCCAGCAGCCGCCCAACAGGGGGATCTAATGAAAAACTGTTTTTT.

The chain uses TRBV7-2 and TRBJ2-2, with 8 bases fitting TRBD2. Germline V gives CDR1 SGHTA, CDR2 FQGNSA. The junction had 7 bases not matched to a gene; V was cut back by 1 base and J by 0 bases. This CDR3 has 18 residues. CDR3 coding DNA: TGTGCCAGCAGCTTAGGTGTTAGCGGGACGACGAACACCGGGGAGCTGTTTTTT. Translating it yields CASSLGVSGTTNTGELFF.

The chain employs TRBV3-1 (or the pseudogene TRBV3-2) and TRBJ1-1, with D possibly being TRBD1 (6 bases). Looked up from germline, CDR1 is LGHDT and CDR2 is YNNKEL (reference sequence). The CDR3 consists of 15 residues. The V end was cut by 2 bases, the J end by 2 bases, with 12 bases between. This CDR3 is CASSQPTGFNTEAFF. The CDR3 bases are TGTGCCAGCAGCCAACCGACAGGATTTAACACTGAAGCTTTCTTT.

This clone was seen just once. The genes are TRBV27 and TRBJ1-1; TRBD1 matches at 12 bases. After removal of 6 bases from V and 6 bases from J, the junction contained 5 bases not matched to a gene. This CDR3 has 14 residues. CDR1 MNHEY and CDR2 SMNVEV come from the germline V gene (reference sequence). The CDR3 DNA is TGTGCCAGCAGCCCGGGACAGGGGGCTTCTGAAGCTTTCTTT. This encodes CASSPGQGASEAFF.

This clone appeared once. The chain joins TRBV27 to TRBJ1-1, with a possible D match to TRBD1 (5 bases). The CDR3 sequence is 12 residues long. Germline V gene data show CDR1 as MNHEY and CDR2 as SMNVEV (reference sequence). The CDR3 is CAVGRGDTEAFF. CDR3 nucleotide sequence: TGTGCTGTAGGGAGGGGAGACACTGAAGCTTTCTTT.

This clone is a singleton in its sample. In DNA, the CDR3 is TGTGCCAGCAGTTCCGGTCAGCCCCAGCATTTT. Amino acid sequence: CASSSGQPQHF. The genes are TRBV28 and TRBJ1-5; D is ambiguous. The germline V gene has CDR1 MDHEN and CDR2 SYDVKM. The CDR3 is 11 residues long. Trimming took 4 bases from V and 6 from J, leaving 4 bases between them.